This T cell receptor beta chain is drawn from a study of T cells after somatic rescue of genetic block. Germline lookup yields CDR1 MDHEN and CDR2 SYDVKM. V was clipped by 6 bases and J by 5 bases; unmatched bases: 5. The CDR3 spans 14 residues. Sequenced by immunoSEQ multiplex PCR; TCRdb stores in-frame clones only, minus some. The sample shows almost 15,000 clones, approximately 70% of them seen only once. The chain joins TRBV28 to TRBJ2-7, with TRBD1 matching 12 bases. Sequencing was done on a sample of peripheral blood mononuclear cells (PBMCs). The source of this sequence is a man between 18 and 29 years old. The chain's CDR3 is CASRLGTGGDEQYF. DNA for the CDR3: TGTGCCAGCAGACTTGGGACAGGGGGCGACGAGCAGTACTTC.